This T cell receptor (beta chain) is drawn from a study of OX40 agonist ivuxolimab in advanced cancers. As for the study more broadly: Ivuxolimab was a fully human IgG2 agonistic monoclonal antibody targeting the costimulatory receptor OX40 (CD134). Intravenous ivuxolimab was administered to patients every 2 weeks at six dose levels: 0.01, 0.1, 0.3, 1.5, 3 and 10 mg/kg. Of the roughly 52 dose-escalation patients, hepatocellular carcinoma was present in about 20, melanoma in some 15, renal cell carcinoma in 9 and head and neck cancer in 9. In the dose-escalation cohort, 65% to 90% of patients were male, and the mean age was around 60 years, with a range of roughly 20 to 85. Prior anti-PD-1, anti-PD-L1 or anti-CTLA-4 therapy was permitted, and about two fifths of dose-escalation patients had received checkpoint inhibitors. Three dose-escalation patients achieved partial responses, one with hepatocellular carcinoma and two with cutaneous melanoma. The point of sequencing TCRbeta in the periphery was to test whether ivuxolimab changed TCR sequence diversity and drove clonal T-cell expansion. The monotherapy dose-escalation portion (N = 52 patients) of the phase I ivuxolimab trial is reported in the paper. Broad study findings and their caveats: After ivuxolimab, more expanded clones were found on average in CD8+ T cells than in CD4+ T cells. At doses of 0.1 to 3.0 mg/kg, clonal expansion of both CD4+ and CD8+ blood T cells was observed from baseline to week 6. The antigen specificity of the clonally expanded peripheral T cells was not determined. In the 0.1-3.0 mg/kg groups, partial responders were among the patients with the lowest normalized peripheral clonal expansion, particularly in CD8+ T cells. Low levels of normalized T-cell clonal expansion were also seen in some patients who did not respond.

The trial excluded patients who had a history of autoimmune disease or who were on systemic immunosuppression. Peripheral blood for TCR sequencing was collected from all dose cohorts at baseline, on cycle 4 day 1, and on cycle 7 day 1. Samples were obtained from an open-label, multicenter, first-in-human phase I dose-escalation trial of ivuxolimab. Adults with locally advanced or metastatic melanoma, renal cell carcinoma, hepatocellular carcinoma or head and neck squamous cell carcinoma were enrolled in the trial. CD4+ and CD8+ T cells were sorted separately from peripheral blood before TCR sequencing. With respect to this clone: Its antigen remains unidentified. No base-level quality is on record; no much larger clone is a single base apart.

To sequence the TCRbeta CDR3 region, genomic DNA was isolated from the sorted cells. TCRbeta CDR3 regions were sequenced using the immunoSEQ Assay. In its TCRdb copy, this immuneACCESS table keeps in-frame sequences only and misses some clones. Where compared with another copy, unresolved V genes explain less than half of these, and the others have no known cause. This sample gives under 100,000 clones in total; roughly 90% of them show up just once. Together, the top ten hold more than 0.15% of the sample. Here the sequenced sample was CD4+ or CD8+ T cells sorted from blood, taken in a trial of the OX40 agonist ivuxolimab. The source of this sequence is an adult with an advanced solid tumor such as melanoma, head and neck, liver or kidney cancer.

The nucleotides are TGTGCCAGTAGTATCCTCGGCACAGATACGCAGTATTTT. This sequence encodes CASSILGTDTQYF. The rearranged segments are TRBV19 and TRBJ2-3; a confident D gene designation cannot be given. V loses 3 bases, J loses 1 base, and the germline ends lie 5 bases apart. According to the germline V gene (reference sequence), CDR1 reads LNHDA and CDR2 reads SQIVND. The CDR3 sequence holds 13 residues, the cysteine and phenylalanine included. This entry keeps only the CDR3 DNA: 39 bases, framed from base 1.